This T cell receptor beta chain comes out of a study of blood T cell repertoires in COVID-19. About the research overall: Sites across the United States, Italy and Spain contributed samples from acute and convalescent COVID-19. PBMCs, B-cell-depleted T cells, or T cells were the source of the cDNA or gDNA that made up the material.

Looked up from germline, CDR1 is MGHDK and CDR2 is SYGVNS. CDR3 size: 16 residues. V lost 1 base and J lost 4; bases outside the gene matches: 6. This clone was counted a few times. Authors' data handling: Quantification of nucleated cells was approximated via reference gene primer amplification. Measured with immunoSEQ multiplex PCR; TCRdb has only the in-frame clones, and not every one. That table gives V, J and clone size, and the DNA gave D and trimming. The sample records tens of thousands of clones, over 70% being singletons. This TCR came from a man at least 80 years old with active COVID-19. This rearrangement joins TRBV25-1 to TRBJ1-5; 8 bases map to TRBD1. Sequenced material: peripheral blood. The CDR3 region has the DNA TGTGCCAGCAGTGAATCTGGGAGGACAGGGAATCAGCCCCAGCATTTT. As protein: CASSESGRTGNQPQHF.